The next 6 T cell receptor beta chains were all read from a single sample in a study of beta chain features in type 1 diabetes. Reverse transcription of all isolated RNA meant that expressed TCRB transcripts were sequenced. Sequencing used immunoSEQ multiplex PCR; TCRdb keeps in-frame clones, though not all of them. The sample shows 300,000 to 350,000 clones, 7.5% to 9% of them seen only once. Sequences were obtained from central memory CD4+ T cells from blood. These receptors all come from a woman between 18 and 29 years old in good health.

This clone appeared many times. V and J are TRBV5-4 and TRBJ1-2; D is possibly TRBD1 (5 bases). V lost 4 bases, J lost 6 bases, and 13 bases lay in between. The germline V gene has CDR1 SGHNT and CDR2 YYREEE (reference sequence). This CDR3 has 13 amino acids. The CDR3 coding sequence is TGTGCCAGCAGCCCAGGGATGTTTGATGGCTACACCTTC. Protein product: CASSPGMFDGYTF.

CDR3 DNA: TGTGCCAGCTCCCCTCGGAAGGGAGAGACCCAGTACTTC. It is translated as CASSPRKGETQYF. The rearrangement links TRBV18 to TRBJ2-5; no definite D call. From germline, CDR1 is KGHSH and CDR2 LQKENI. This CDR3 has 13 amino acids. V was shortened by 6 bases and J by 4 bases, with 12 bases between the two germline ends. The full variable domain, rest sourced from reference TRBV18 and TRBJ2-5, is NAGVMQNPRHLVRRRGQEARLRCSPMKGHSHVYWYRQLPEEGLKFMVYLQKENIIDESGMPKERFSAEFPKEGPSILRIQQVVRGDSAAYFCASSPRKGETQYFGPGTRLLVL.

This clone was seen repeatedly, ten times or more. The chain employs TRBV19 and TRBJ2-1, with a tentative D call TRBD2 (5 bases). The CDR3 length is 14 residues. Trimming left V 4 bases short and J 6 bases short, with 13 bases between. Germline CDR1 reads LNHDA; CDR2 reads SQIVND (reference sequence). CDR3 sequence: CASSNQRFRNEQFF. The CDR3 DNA sequence: TGTGCCAGTAGTAATCAGCGGTTTCGCAATGAGCAGTTCTTC.

This clone was recorded many times. Other DNA sequences in this specimen translate into the identical CDR3. The chain is built from TRBV4-3 and TRBJ2-3; D is unclear. The CDR3 sequence is 16 residues long. V lost 1 base to trimming and J lost 1 base, with 12 bases between them. In germline, CDR1 is LGHNA, CDR2 YSLEER. The CDR3 here is CASSQGGRWGTDTQYF. CDR3 nucleotide sequence: TGCGCCAGCAGCCAAGGGGGTCGATGGGGCACAGATACGCAGTATTTT.

The chain couples TRBV5-4 to TRBJ2-5, with D unresolved. Germline CDR1 SGHNT, CDR2 YYREEE (reference sequence). The CDR3 is 13 residues long. Trimming removed 4 bases from V and 2 bases from J, with 9 bases in between. CDR3 residues: CASSTYKQETQYF. The CDR3 nucleotides are TGTGCCAGCAGCACCTACAAGCAAGAGACCCAGTACTTC.

The genes are TRBV5-6 and TRBJ2-2, with TRBD1 matching 9 bases. Germline assignment: CDR1 SGHDT and CDR2 YYEEEE. CDR3 length: 16 amino acids. Trimming took 0 bases from V and 3 from J; bases not matched to a gene: 3. Written as DNA, the CDR3 is TGTGCCAGCAGCTTGGTGGACAGGGGACACACCGGGGAGCTGTTTTTT. Translated, it gives CASSLVDRGHTGELFF.